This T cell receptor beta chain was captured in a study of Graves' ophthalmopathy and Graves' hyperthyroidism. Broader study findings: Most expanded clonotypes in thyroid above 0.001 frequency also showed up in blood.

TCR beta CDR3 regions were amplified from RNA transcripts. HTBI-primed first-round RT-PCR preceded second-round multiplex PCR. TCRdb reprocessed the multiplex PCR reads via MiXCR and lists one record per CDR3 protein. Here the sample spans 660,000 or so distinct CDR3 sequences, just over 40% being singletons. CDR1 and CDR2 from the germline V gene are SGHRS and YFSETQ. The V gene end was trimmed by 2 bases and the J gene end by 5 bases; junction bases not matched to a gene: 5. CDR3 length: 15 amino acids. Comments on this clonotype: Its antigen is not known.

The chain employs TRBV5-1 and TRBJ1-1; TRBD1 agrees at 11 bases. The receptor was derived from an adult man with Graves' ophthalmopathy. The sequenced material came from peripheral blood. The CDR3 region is CASSLRTGGDTEAFF. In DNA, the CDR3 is TGCGCCAGCAGCTTACGGACAGGGGGCGATACTGAAGCTTTCTTT.